The TCR beta chain described here comes from a study of blood T cell repertoires in COVID-19. About the study: COVID-19 samples, acute and convalescent, were from the United States, Italy and Spain. Sample material is recorded as cDNA or gDNA derived from T cells, B-cell-depleted T cells, or PBMCs.

In the study's own analysis: Counts of nucleated cells, estimated from reference gene primer amplification, were obtained. The repertoire was sequenced with immunoSEQ multiplex PCR; TCRdb's copy has only in-frame clones and lacks some. D and trimming come from the DNA, and the V and J calls and clone size come from that table. The sample lists 150,000 to 180,000 clones, about three quarters seen once, with roughly 1.8% in the top ten. The CDR3 loop spans 11 amino acids. Trimming took off 4 bases at V and 5 bases at J, with 3 bases between the two ends. Germline V gene data show CDR1 as DFQATT and CDR2 as SNEGSKA (reference sequence).

The source of this sequence is an older man with acute or convalescent COVID-19. The rearrangement links TRBV20-1 to TRBJ1-6; D ambiguous. Specimen: peripheral blood. This CDR3 is CSANNNSPLHF. Here the CDR3 DNA reads TGCAGTGCTAACAATAATTCACCCCTCCACTTT.